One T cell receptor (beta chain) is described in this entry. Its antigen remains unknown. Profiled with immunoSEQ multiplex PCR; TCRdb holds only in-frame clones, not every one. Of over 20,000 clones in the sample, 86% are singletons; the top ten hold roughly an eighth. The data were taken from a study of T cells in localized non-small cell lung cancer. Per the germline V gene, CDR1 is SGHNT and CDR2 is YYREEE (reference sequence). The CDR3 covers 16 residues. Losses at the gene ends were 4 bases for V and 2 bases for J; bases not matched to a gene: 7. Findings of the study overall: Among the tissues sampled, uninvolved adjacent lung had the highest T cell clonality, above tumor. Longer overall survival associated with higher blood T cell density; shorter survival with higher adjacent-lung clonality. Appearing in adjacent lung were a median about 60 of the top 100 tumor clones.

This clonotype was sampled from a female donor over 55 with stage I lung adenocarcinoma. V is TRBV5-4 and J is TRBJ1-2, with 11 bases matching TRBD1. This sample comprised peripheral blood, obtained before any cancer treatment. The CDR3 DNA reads TGTGCCAGCAGCCAGTTCGGACAGGGGGCGAACTATGGCTACACCTTC. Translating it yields CASSQFGQGANYGYTF.